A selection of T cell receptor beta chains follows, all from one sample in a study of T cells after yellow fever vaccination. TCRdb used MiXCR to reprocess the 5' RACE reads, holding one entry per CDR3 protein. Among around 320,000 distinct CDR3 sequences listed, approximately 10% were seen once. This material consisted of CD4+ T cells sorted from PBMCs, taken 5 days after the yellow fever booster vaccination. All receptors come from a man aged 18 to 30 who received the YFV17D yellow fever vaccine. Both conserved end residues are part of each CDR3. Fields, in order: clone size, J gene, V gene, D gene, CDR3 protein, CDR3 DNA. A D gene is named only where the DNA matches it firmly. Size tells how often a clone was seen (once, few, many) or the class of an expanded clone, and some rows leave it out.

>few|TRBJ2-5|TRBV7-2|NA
CASSSIQETQYF
TGTGCCAGCAGCTCCATCCAAGAGACCCAGTACTTC
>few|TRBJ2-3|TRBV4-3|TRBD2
CASSSPGGGAADTQYF
TGCGCCAGCAGCTCCCCAGGCGGGGGGGCCGCTGATACGCAGTATTTT
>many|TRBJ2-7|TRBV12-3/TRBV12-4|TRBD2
CASSHPGTGGESYEQYF
TGTGCCAGCAGCCACCCGGGGACGGGGGGGGAATCCTACGAGCAGTACTTC
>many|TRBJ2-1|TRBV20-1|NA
CSARDWSDEQFF
TGCAGTGCTAGAGATTGGAGCGATGAGCAGTTCTTC
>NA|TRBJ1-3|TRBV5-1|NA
CASNGGYGNTIYF
TGCGCCAGCAATGGGGGATACGGAAACACCATATATTTT
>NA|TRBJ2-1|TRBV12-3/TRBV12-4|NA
CASSLWNEQFF
TGTGCCAGCAGCCTGTGGAATGAGCAGTTCTTC
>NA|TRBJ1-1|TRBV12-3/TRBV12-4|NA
CASRTRTQGEAFF
TGTGCCAGCAGGACTCGGACGCAGGGTGAAGCTTTCTTT
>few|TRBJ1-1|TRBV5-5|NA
CASNFGTPLGPNTEAFF
TGTGCCAGCAACTTCGGGACCCCCCTGGGGCCGAACACTGAAGCTTTCTTT
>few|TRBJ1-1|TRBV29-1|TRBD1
CSVVQGGTEAFF
TGCAGCGTTGTACAGGGGGGGACTGAAGCTTTCTTT
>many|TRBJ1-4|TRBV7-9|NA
CASRRLDRNEKLFF
TGTGCCAGCAGGCGTCTCGACAGGAATGAAAAACTGTTTTTT
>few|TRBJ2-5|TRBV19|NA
CASSIGGHLSGTQYF
TGTGCCAGTAGTATAGGAGGCCACCTCTCAGGGACCCAGTACTTC
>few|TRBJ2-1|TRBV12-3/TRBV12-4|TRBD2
CASSALAGARNEQFF
TGTGCCAGCAGTGCCCTAGCGGGGGCAAGGAATGAGCAGTTCTTC
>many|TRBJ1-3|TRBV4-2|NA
CASSQGGTAWNTIYF
TGTGCCAGCAGCCAAGGGGGGACGGCCTGGAACACCATATATTTT
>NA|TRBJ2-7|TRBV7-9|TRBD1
CASSIFTGDYEQYF
TGTGCCAGCAGCATATTCACAGGGGACTACGAGCAGTACTTC
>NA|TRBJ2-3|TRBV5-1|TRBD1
CASSLEGAADTQYF
TGCGCCAGCAGCTTGGAGGGGGCCGCAGATACGCAGTATTTT
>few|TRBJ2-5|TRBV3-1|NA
CASSQGQIQETQYF
TGTGCCAGCAGCCAAGGGCAAATTCAAGAGACCCAGTACTTC
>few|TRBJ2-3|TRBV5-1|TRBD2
CASSLGVAGYTDTQYF
TGCGCCAGCAGCTTGGGAGTAGCGGGGTACACAGATACGCAGTATTTT
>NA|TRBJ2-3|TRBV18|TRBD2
CASSPPPGLAERTDTQYF
TGTGCCAGCTCACCACCGCCGGGCCTAGCGGAACGCACAGATACGCAGTATTTT
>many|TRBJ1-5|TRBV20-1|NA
CSANNRDPHQPQHF
TGCAGTGCGAATAACCGGGACCCGCATCAGCCCCAGCATTTT
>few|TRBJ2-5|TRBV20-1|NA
CSARGRLWYQETQYF
TGCAGTGCTAGGGGCCGGTTGTGGTACCAAGAGACCCAGTACTTC